A single sample is the source of the 3 T cell receptor beta chains below, sequenced in a study of cytomegalovirus exposure and HLA in healthy donors. Researchers ran the PCR with 60 Vbeta and 13 Jbeta primers. Profiling relied on immunoSEQ multiplex PCR, and the TCRdb table lists in-frame clones only, not all of them. The sample lists around 220,000 clones; roughly 70% were seen once. Input material: PBMCs. These receptors all come from a woman aged 25 to 39 in good health and CMV-seronegative.

The chain is built from TRBV18 and TRBJ2-1, with 12 bases fitting TRBD1. The CDR3 has 15 residues. V was pared by 3 bases and J by 7 bases, with 4 bases of the junction left unmatched. Looked up from germline, CDR1 is KGHSH and CDR2 is LQKENI. The CDR3 protein is CASSPGQGAFNEQFF. CDR3 DNA: TGTGCCAGCTCACCGGGACAGGGGGCTTTTAATGAGCAGTTCTTC.

This clone came up a few times. The J gene is TRBJ1-4, the V gene TRBV7-9; possible D gene TRBD1, 5 bases. The CDR3 is 14 amino acids. The V and J ends lost 4 bases and 5 bases respectively, with 11 bases between them. Germline V gene data show CDR1 as SEHNR and CDR2 as FQNEAQ (reference sequence). In DNA, the CDR3 is TGTGCCAGCAGCTCAACCCGGGGGAATGAAAAACTGTTTTTT. Protein: CASSSTRGNEKLFF.

The J gene is TRBJ2-7, the V gene TRBV15, with D perhaps TRBD1 (6 bases). Trimming removed 0 bases at V and 3 bases at J, with 9 bases between. Germline CDR1 and CDR2: LNHNV and YYDKDF (reference sequence). The CDR3 totals 14 residues. DNA for the CDR3: TGTGCCACCAGCAGAGATCAAGGGGGCTACGAGCAGTACTTC. This gives the protein CATSRDQGGYEQYF.